Listed below are T cell receptor beta chains from one sample, sequenced in a study of blood T cell repertoires in COVID-19. Generated by immunoSEQ multiplex PCR, the TCRdb table keeps only in-frame clones and is missing some. The table has 25,000 to 35,000 clones, over 75% seen once. The specimen was peripheral blood. All receptors derive from a human donor in a cohort sampled during active COVID-19. The CDR3 runs from the conserved cysteine through the conserved F or W. The D gene is left open where the match is weak. The size of a clone is reported for some rows only, either as once, few or many, or as a class for expanded clones.

DNA	CDR3	D	V	J	size
TGTGCCAGCAGTCCTTTTCGCACTGAAGCTTTCTTT	CASSPFRTEAFF	-	TRBV11-3	TRBJ1-1	-
TGTGCCAGCAGCTTATCTAGTACCTCCTACGAGCAGTACTTC	CASSLSSTSYEQYF	-	TRBV7-2	TRBJ2-7	once
TGTGCCAGCAGCCCATCATTCAGGACTGAAGCTTTCTTT	CASSPSFRTEAFF	-	TRBV9	TRBJ1-1	once
TGTGCCTGGAATCAGGGGGCGAGGTCACCCCTCCACTTT	CAWNQGARSPLHF	TRBD1	TRBV30	TRBJ1-6	few
TGCAGCGTTGAAATCAGAGGGCGGGCTTTCTTT	CSVEIRGRAFF	-	TRBV29-1	TRBJ1-1	-
TGTGCCAGCAGGAGGTCCCGAGTGGCCGGGGAGCTGTTTTTT	CASRRSRVAGELFF	-	TRBV27	TRBJ2-2	-
TGTGCCTGTTACAGGGGGTTCGGGGACTATGGCTACACCTTC	CACYRGFGDYGYTF	TRBD1	TRBV30	TRBJ1-2	-
TGTGCCAGCAGCCGCGTAGCGGTACCCGGATACAATGAGCAGTTCTTC	CASSRVAVPGYNEQFF	-	TRBV14	TRBJ2-1	few
TGTGCCAGCAGCGTAGCGGGACTAGTCTCCGATACGCAGTATTTT	CASSVAGLVSDTQYF	TRBD2	TRBV9	TRBJ2-3	-
TGTGCCAGCAGTGTACAGGGGGGGAGTGGGCAAGAGACCCAGTACTTC	CASSVQGGSGQETQYF	-	TRBV6-2/TRBV6-3	TRBJ2-5	once